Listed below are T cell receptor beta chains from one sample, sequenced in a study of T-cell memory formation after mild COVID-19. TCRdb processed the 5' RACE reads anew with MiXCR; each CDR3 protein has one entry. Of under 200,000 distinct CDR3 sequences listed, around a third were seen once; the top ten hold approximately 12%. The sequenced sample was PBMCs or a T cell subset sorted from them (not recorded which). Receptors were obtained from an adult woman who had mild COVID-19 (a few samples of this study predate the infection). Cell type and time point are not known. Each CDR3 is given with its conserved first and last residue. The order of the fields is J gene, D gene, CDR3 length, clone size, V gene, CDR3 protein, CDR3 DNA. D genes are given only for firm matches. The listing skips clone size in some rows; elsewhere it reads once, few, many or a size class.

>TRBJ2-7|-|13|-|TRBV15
CATSSRSSYEQYF
TGTGCCACCAGCAGTAGGTCATCCTACGAGCAGTACTTC
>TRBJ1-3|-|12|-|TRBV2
CASKSSGNTIYF
TGTGCCAGCAAGAGCTCTGGAAACACCATATATTTT
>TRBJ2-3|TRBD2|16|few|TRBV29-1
CSVRGTSGGRTDTQYF
TGCAGCGTTCGCGGGACTAGCGGGGGAAGGACAGATACGCAGTATTTT
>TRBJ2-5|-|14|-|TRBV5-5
CASSLGSHQETQYF
TGTGCCAGCAGCTTGGGTAGTCATCAAGAGACCCAGTACTTC
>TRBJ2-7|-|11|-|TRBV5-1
CASSLDDEQYF
TGCGCCAGCAGCTTGGACGACGAGCAGTACTTC
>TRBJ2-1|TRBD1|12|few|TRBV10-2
CASSRQGLEQFF
TGCGCCAGCAGTAGACAGGGGCTGGAGCAGTTCTTC
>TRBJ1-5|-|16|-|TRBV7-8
CASSLARDPRNQPQHF
TGTGCCAGCAGCTTAGCCAGGGACCCCAGGAATCAGCCCCAGCATTTT
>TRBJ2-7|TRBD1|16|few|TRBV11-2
CASSLSRQGASYEQYF
TGTGCCAGCAGCTTAAGTCGCCAGGGGGCGAGTTACGAGCAGTACTTC
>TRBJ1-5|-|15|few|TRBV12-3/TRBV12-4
CASSSDSGINQPQHF
TGTGCCAGCAGTTCCGACAGCGGAATAAATCAGCCCCAGCATTTT
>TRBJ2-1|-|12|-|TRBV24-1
CATSDISHEQFF
TGTGCCACCAGTGATATATCCCATGAGCAGTTCTTC
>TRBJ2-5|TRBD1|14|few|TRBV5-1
CASSPADREETQYF
TGCGCCAGCAGCCCGGCTGACAGGGAAGAGACCCAGTACTTC
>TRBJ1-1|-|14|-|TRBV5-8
CASRMRPVDTEAFF
TGTGCCAGCAGGATGAGACCCGTCGACACTGAAGCTTTCTTT
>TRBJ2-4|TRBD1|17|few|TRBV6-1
CASSLLPDRGKKNIQYF
TGTGCCAGCAGTCTACTACCGGACAGGGGGAAGAAAAACATTCAGTACTTC
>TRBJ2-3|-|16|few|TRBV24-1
CATSDMAETLRSTQYF
TGTGCCACCAGTGATATGGCCGAGACCCTAAGAAGCACGCAGTATTTT
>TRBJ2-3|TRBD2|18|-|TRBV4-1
CASSLDAPAGGRTDTQYF
TGCGCCAGCAGCCTGGACGCCCCCGCGGGGGGCCGCACAGATACGCAGTATTTT
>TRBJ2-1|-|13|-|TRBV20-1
CSARPRRGHEQFF
TGCAGTGCCAGACCTCGACGGGGGCATGAGCAGTTCTTC
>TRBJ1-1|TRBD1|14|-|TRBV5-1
CASSSGQGHTEAFF
TGCGCCAGCAGCTCCGGACAGGGCCACACTGAAGCTTTCTTT
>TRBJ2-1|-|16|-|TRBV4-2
CASSQEAGQRVNEQFF
TGTGCCAGCAGCCAAGAGGCTGGACAGAGGGTTAATGAGCAGTTCTTC
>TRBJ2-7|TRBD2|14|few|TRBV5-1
CASSMTSGGYEQYF
TGCGCCAGCAGCATGACTAGCGGTGGCTACGAGCAGTACTTC
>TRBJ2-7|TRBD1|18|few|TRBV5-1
CASSLSGTGGGFVYEQYF
TGCGCCAGCAGCTTGTCCGGGACAGGGGGCGGTTTTGTCTACGAGCAGTACTTC
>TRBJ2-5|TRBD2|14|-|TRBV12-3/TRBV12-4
CASRSRGGPETQYF
TGTGCCAGCAGGTCTCGGGGGGGTCCAGAGACCCAGTACTTC
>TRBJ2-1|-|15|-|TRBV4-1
CASSQGDPSYNEQFF
TGCGCCAGCAGCCAAGGAGACCCCTCTTACAATGAGCAGTTCTTC
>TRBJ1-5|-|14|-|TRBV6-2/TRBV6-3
CASSSDSRNQPQHF
TGTGCCAGCAGTTCGGACAGTCGGAATCAGCCCCAGCATTTT
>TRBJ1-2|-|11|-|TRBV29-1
CSVTDAAGYTF
TGCAGCGTTACAGACGCGGCTGGCTACACCTTC
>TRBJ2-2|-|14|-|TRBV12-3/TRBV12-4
CASRRTSNTGELFF
TGTGCCAGCAGACGGACTTCGAACACCGGGGAGCTGTTTTTT
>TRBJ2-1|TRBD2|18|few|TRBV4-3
CASSQDRRLAGGRNEQFF
TGCGCCAGCAGCCAAGATCGGAGACTAGCGGGAGGAAGGAATGAGCAGTTCTTC